This TCR beta chain comes out of a study of CXCR3-negative and CXCR3-positive naive CD8 T cells. The CDR3 extends over 12 amino acids. CDR1 and CDR2 (germline): SQVTM, ANQGSEA. Each TRB cDNA library was prepared by 5' RACE (with UMI labels). Using the 5' RACE reads, TCRdb records one entry per CDR3 protein without DNA. The sample table includes over 80,000 distinct CDR3 sequences. Study conclusions and caveats: Greater hydrophobicity was found in TRB CDR3s of CXCR3-positive naive cells than of CXCR3-negative naive cells.

On this clonotype: Its target is not known.

Specimen: naive CXCR3- CD8+ T cells from blood. Indicated subset: CD45RO-CCR7+CD27+CD95- naive CD8+ T cells lacking CXCR3 (TNR3-). The chain couples TRBV29-1 to TRBJ1-1; no DNA is available, so the TRBD1 call from TCRdb remains unchecked. The receptor was isolated from a human donor in good health. Some clones in this sample may be carry-over from other donors' samples. CDR3 loop: CSSEPGDTEAFF. Drawing the rest from reference TRBV29-1 and TRBJ1-1, the complete variable domain is SAVISQKPSRDICQRGTSLTIQCQVDSQVTMMFWYRQQPGQSLTLIATANQGSEATYESGFVIDKFPISRPNLTFSTLTVSNMSPEDSSIYLCSSEPGDTEAFFGQGTRLTVV.